The 3 T cell receptor beta chains reported below all come from one sample, sequenced in a study of shared clonotypes between healthy human individuals. Sequenced by immunoSEQ multiplex PCR; TCRdb stores in-frame clones only, minus some. The sample has 2.5 million or so clones; around 90% are singletons. The specimen was naive CD4+ T cells sorted from blood. Indicated subset: CD45RA+ positively selected. Every receptor here comes from a man younger than 30 in good health.

The chain links TRBV20-1 to TRBJ1-3, with D unresolved. V lost 6 bases and J lost 5, with 8 bases in between. This CDR3 spans 11 amino acids. CDR1 DFQATT and CDR2 SNEGSKA come from the germline V gene (reference sequence). CDR3 nucleotides: TGCAGTGCAAGCTGGCGAAACACCATATATTTT. Protein product: CSASWRNTIYF.

This sequence joins TRBV10-2 and TRBJ1-1, with 11 positions matching TRBD1. Germline V gives CDR1 WSHSY, CDR2 SAAADI. This CDR3 contains 15 residues. The ends lost 6 bases at V and 7 bases at J; junction bases unmatched: 10. CDR3 region: CASSHRDRGYFEAFF. CDR3 sequence (DNA): TGCGCCAGCAGCCACCGGGACAGGGGGTATTTTGAAGCTTTCTTT.

With regard to this clone: This CDR3 is also generated by other DNA sequences in the sample. The chain recombines TRBV28 with TRBJ2-7; D call uncertain. This CDR3 region has 11 residues. Germline assignment: CDR1 MDHEN and CDR2 SYDVKM. V shed 4 bases and J shed 3 bases, with 4 bases lying between them. The CDR3 nucleotides are TGTGCCAGCAGTTCCGACTACGAGCAGTACTTC. Translation: CASSSDYEQYF. Full variable domain (remainder filled in from reference TRBV28 and TRBJ2-7): DVKVTQSSRYLVKRTGEKVFLECVQDMDHENMFWYRQDPGLGLRLIYFSYDVKMKEKGDIPEGYSVSREKKERFSLILESASTNQTSMYLCASSSDYEQYFGPGTRLTVT.